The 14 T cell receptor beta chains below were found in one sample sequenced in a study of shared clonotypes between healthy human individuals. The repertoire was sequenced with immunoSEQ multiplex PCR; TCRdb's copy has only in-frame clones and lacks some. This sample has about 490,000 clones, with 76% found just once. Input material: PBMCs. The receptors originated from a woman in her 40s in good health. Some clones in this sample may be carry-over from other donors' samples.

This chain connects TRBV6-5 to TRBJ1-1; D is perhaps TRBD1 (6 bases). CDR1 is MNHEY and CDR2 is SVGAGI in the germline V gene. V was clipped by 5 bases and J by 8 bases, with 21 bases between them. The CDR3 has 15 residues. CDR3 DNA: TGTGCCAGCAGTCTACGACAGGCCCAGATGGGAGAAGCTTTCTTT. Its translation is CASSLRQAQMGEAFF.

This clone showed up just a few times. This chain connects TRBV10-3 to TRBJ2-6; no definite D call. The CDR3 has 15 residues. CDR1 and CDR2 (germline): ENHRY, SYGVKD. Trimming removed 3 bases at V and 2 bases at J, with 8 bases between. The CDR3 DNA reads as TGTGCCATCAGTGATTTCGGACCTGGGGCCAACGTCCTGACTTTC. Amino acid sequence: CAISDFGPGANVLTF.

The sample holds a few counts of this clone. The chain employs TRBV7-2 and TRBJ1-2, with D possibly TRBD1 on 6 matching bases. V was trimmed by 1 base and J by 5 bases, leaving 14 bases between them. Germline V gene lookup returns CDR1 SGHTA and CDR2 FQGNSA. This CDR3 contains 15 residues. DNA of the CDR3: TGTGCCAGCAGCTTAGTACAGGGCGGAGGATATGGCTACACCTTC. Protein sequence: CASSLVQGGGYGYTF. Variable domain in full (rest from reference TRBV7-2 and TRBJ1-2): GAGVSQSPSNKVTEKGKDVELRCDPISGHTALYWYRQSLGQGLEFLIYFQGNSAPDKSGLPSDRFSAERTGGSVSTLTIQRTQQEDSAVYLCASSLVQGGGYGYTFGSGTRLTVV.

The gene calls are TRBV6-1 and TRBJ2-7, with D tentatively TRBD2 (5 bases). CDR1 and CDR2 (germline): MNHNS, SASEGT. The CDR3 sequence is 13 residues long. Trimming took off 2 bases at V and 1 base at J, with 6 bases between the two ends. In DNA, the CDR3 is TGTGCCAGCAGTGAAATAGCGTCCTACGAGCAGTACTTC. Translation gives CASSEIASYEQYF.

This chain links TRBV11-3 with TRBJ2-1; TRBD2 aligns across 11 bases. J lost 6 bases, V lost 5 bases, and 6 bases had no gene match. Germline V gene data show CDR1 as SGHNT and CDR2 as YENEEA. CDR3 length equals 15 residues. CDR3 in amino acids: CASSTGLAAGNEQFF. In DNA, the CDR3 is TGTGCCAGCAGCACGGGACTAGCGGCGGGCAATGAGCAGTTCTTC.

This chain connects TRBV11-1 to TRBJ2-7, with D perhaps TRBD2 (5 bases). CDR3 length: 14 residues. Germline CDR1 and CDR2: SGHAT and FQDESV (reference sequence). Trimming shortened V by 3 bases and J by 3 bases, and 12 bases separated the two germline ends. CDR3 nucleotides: TGTGCCAGCAGCTTTGGGAGTCCCAACTACGAGCAGTACTTC. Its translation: CASSFGSPNYEQYF.

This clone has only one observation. CDR3 sequence: CASSGSVMDEKLFF. CDR3 coding DNA: TGTGCCAGCAGCGGGTCAGTAATGGACGAAAAACTGTTTTTT. This sequence joins TRBV6-5 and TRBJ1-4; D is uncertain. Germline V gives CDR1 MNHEY, CDR2 SVGAGI. This CDR3 has 14 residues. The germline V and J ends were trimmed by 6 bases and 8 bases, with 16 bases remaining between them.

CDR3 amino acids: CASSQGTSGRGSSGELFF. As DNA, the CDR3 is TGTGCCAGCAGCCAAGGGACTAGCGGGAGGGGGTCCTCCGGGGAGCTGTTTTTT. The chain links TRBV5-4 to TRBJ2-2; TRBD2 agrees at 16 bases. Germline CDR1 is SGHNT and CDR2 is YYREEE (reference sequence). The CDR3 loop spans 18 amino acids. The V gene end was trimmed by 4 bases and the J gene end by 6 bases; junction bases not matched to a gene: 9.

In DNA form, the CDR3 reads TGCGCCAGCAGCTTGAGTCCCCCCCAAGAGACCCAGTACTTC. Protein sequence: CASSLSPPQETQYF. The J gene is TRBJ2-5, the V gene TRBV5-1, with no clear D. Germline lookup yields CDR1 SGHRS and CDR2 YFSETQ. CDR3 length equals 14 residues. V dropped 1 base and J dropped 1 base, with 8 bases sitting between them. The entire variable domain, with the rest obtained from reference TRBV5-1 and TRBJ2-5, is as follows: KAGVTQTPRYLIKTRGQQVTLSCSPISGHRSVSWYQQTPGQGLQFLFEYFSETQRNKGNFPGRFSGRQFSNSRSEMNVSTLELGDSALYLCASSLSPPQETQYFGPGTRLLVL.

The CDR3 region is CASSVQGAGTDTQYF. CDR3 nucleotide sequence: TGTGCCAGCAGCGTGCAGGGGGCTGGCACAGATACGCAGTATTTT. The J gene is TRBJ2-3, the V gene TRBV7-3; 8 bases are a match to TRBD1. Per germline, CDR1 SGHTA and CDR2 FQGTGA. This CDR3 spans 15 amino acids. V dropped 5 bases and J dropped 1; count of bases not matched to a gene: 5. Looking up the rest from reference TRBV7-3 and TRBJ2-3 gives the full variable domain: GAGVSQTPSNKVTEKGKYVELRCDPISGHTALYWYRQSLGQGPEFLIYFQGTGAADDSGLPNDRFFAVRPEGSVSTLKIQRTERGDSAVYLCASSVQGAGTDTQYFGPGTRLTVL.

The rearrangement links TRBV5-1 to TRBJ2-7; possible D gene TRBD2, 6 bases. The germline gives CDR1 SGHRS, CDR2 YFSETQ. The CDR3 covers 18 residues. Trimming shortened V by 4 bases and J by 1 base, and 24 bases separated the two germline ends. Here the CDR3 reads CASSPGEVRFWGSYEQYF. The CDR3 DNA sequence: TGCGCCAGCAGCCCCGGGGAGGTTCGGTTTTGGGGATCCTACGAGCAGTACTTC.

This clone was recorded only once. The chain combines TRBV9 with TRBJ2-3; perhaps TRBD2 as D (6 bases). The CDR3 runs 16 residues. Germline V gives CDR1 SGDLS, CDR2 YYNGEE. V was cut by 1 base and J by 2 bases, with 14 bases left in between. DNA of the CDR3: TGTGCCAGCAGCGTAATACCAGCGGGTCTCACAGATACGCAGTATTTT. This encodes CASSVIPAGLTDTQYF.

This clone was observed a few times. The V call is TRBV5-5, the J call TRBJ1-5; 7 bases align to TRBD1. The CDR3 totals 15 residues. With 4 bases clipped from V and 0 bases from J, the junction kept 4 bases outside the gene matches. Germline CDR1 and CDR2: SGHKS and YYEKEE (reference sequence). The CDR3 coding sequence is TGTGCCAGCAGCAGTGGACAGGCTAGCAATCAGCCCCAGCATTTT. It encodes CASSSGQASNQPQHF.

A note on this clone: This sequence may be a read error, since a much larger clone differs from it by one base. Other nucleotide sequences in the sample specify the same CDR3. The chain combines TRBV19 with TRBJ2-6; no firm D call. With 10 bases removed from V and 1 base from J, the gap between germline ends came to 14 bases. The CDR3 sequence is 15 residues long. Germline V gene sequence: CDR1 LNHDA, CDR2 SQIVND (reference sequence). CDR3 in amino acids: CAIGSEGSGANVLTF. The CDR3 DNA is TGTGCCATTGGTTCTGAAGGGTCTGGGGCCAACGTCCTGACTTTC.